The 27 T cell receptor beta chains given below trace back to one sample, sequenced in a study of T-cell reconstitution after alpha-beta-depleted transplantation in children. Unique molecular identifiers were used in preparing the TCRbeta library. TCRdb passed the PCR reads through MiXCR, listing each CDR3 protein once. The sample has 600,000 to 700,000 distinct CDR3 sequences; around 13% are singletons. The sample here was PBMCs, taken before TCRalphabeta/CD19-depleted stem cell transplant. All receptors come from a girl aged 2 to 10 with congenital amegakaryocytic thrombocytopenia, due to receive a stem cell transplant.

Comments on this clonotype: A much larger clone is a single base away; this may be a read error. The V and J genes are TRBV14 and TRBJ2-1; D is possibly TRBD1 or TRBD2 (5 bases each). This CDR3 has 15 residues. Germline V gene data show CDR1 as SGHDN and CDR2 as FVKESK. The CDR3 protein is CASSSTGTAYNAQFF. In DNA, the CDR3 is TGTGCCAGCAGCTCTACCGGGACGGCATACAATGCGCAGTTCTTC.

This clonotype has at least ten counts. The chain recombines TRBV20-1 with TRBJ1-5, with D perhaps matching TRBD1 (5 bases). The CDR3 covers 12 residues. CDR1 is DFQATT, CDR2 SNEGSKA, per germline (reference sequence). Trimming took off 5 bases at V and 7 bases at J, with 12 bases between the two ends. Here the CDR3 DNA reads TGCAGTGCTTCCGGGGGATACCAGCCCCAGCATTTT. It codes for CSASGGYQPQHF.

As for this clonotype: A read error is possible here, since a much larger clone lies one base away. The chain joins TRBV10-2 to TRBJ2-3; D not resolved. Trimming left V 8 bases short and J 1 base short, with 10 bases between. The germline CDR1 and CDR2 sequences are WSHSY and SAAADI. The CDR3 is 13 amino acids. CDR3 residues: CASWPAGTDTQYF. In DNA, the CDR3 is TGCGCCAGCTGGCCGGCTGGCACAGATACGCAGTATTTT.

This clonotype was seen only a few times. The V and J genes are TRBV7-6 and TRBJ2-4; D uncertain. CDR3 length: 15 residues. The V gene's germline CDR1 is SGHVS and CDR2 FNYEAQ. The germline V and J ends were trimmed by 1 base and 4 bases, with 11 bases remaining between them. The CDR3 region is CASSLEYQSKNIQYF. The CDR3 DNA is TGTGCCAGCAGCTTAGAGTATCAGTCAAAAAACATTCAGTACTTC.

For this clonotype: A much larger clone sits a single nucleotide away, making a read error possible. The genes are TRBV27 and TRBJ2-7, with 8 bases fitting TRBD1. CDR3 length: 15 residues. Germline CDR1 is MNHEY and CDR2 is SMNVEV (reference sequence). In nucleotides, the CDR3 is TGTGTCAGCAGTTTATACGGGACAGGTTTCTACGAGCAGTACTTC. Translated, it gives CVSSLYGTGFYEQYF.

The rearrangement joins TRBV5-1 to TRBJ2-5; 7 positions match TRBD2. V was pared by 4 bases and J by 5 bases, with 5 bases of the junction left unmatched. CDR1 and CDR2 from the germline V gene are SGHRS and YFSETQ. This CDR3 is built from 13 residues. DNA of the CDR3: TGCGCCAGCAGCGCGGGAGCGCACGAGACCCAGTACTTC. Residues: CASSAGAHETQYF.

With respect to this clonotype: This sequence may be a read error, since a much larger clone differs from it by one base. The chain has TRBV20-1 and TRBJ2-7, with 9 bases fitting TRBD2. CDR3 size: 19 residues. The germline CDR1 and CDR2 sequences are DFQATT and SNEGSKA (reference sequence). Here the CDR3 DNA reads TGCAGTGCTAGTGGTTTGCGAGGACAAGAGCGGGAGGCAAGCTACGAGCAGCACTTC. It is translated as CSASGLRGQEREASYEQHF.

This clonotype came up a few times. V and J are TRBV28 and TRBJ1-4; no reliable D call. V was trimmed by 8 bases and J by 8 bases, leaving 21 bases between them. The V gene's germline CDR1 is MDHEN and CDR2 SYDVKM. The CDR3 runs 15 residues. DNA for the CDR3: TGTGCCAGCTCTCCGGGAGGCGGATGGGAGGAAAAACTGTTTTTT. Translating gives CASSPGGGWEEKLFF.

The J gene is TRBJ2-5, the V gene TRBV29-1, with 7 bases lining up with TRBD2. This CDR3 is 14 amino acids long. Trimming removed 4 bases from V and 5 bases from J; junction bases left unmatched: 10. CDR1 is SQVTM and CDR2 is ANQGSEA in the germline V gene. The CDR3, as DNA: TGCAGCGTTGTCGTGGGAGGGCCTGTGGAGACCCAGTACTTC. This encodes CSVVVGGPVETQYF.

The rearrangement links TRBV11-1 to TRBJ2-2; D is undetermined. The CDR3 runs to 16 residues. Trimming removed 3 bases from V and 7 bases from J, with 18 bases in between. In germline, CDR1 is SGHAT, CDR2 FQDESV (reference sequence). CDR3 in amino acids: CASSFSHGFFVGELFF. The CDR3 nucleotides are TGTGCCAGCAGCTTTAGTCATGGGTTTTTTGTCGGGGAGCTGTTTTTT.

This clonotype showed up many times. The genes are TRBV29-1 and TRBJ1-2; the match to TRBD1 covers 7 bases. This CDR3 spans 15 amino acids. V lost 7 bases to trimming and J lost 0 bases; unmatched junction nucleotides: 11. The V gene's germline CDR1 is SQVTM and CDR2 ANQGSEA. In nucleotides, the CDR3 is TGCAGCGCTGGGCGACAGGGCCAAGCTAACTATGGCTACACCTTC. The encoded protein is CSAGRQGQANYGYTF.

The rearrangement uses TRBV7-2 and TRBJ1-2, with D tentatively TRBD1 (6 bases). CDR1 is SGHTA, CDR2 FQGNSA, per germline. The CDR3 is 15 residues long. Trimming stripped 5 bases from V and 1 base from J, with 14 bases between. DNA of the CDR3: TGTGCCAGCAGCCCGGAGGGGGGACTTAACTATGGCTACACCTTC. This codes for CASSPEGGLNYGYTF.

The CDR3 loop reads CASSLLGANTGELFF. CDR3 nucleotides: TGCGCCAGCAGCCTTCTGGGGGCGAACACCGGGGAGCTGTTTTTT. The chain recombines TRBV5-1 with TRBJ2-2; D could derive from TRBD1 or TRBD2 (5 bases each). The V gene lost 4 bases and the J gene lost 0 bases, with 10 bases spanning the gap. This CDR3 is built from 15 residues. Germline V gene data show CDR1 as SGHRS and CDR2 as YFSETQ.

This clonotype appeared many times. The rearrangement uses TRBV29-1 and TRBJ2-1, with 9 bases lining up with TRBD1. The CDR3 covers 14 residues. V shed 7 bases, J shed 7 bases, and the junction held 11 bases outside the gene matches. Per germline, CDR1 SQVTM and CDR2 ANQGSEA. The CDR3, as DNA: TGCAGCGCCGCCACAGGGGGCGCCTGGAATGAGCAGTTCTTC. This sequence encodes CSAATGGAWNEQFF.

This sequence joins TRBV30 and TRBJ2-1; 7 nucleotides agree with TRBD2. The CDR3 spans 15 residues. Unmatched junction bases numbered 11, after V lost 3 bases and J lost 6 bases. Per germline, CDR1 GTSNPN and CDR2 SVGIG (reference sequence). For the CDR3, the DNA is TGTGCCTGGAGCAGAATCGGGACTATCCCCAATGAGCAGTTCTTC. This gives the protein CAWSRIGTIPNEQFF. The variable domain in full, with the rest retrieved from reference TRBV30 and TRBJ2-1, is SQTIHQWPATLVQPVGSPLSLECTVEGTSNPNLYWYRQAAGRGLQLLFYSVGIGQISSEVPQNLSASRPQDRQFILSSKKLLLSDSGFYLCAWSRIGTIPNEQFFGPGTRLTVL.

The CDR3 sequence: CASIRDYLQETQYF. Here the CDR3 DNA reads TGTGCCAGCATCCGGGACTACCTTCAAGAGACCCAGTACTTC. This chain joins TRBV9 and TRBJ2-5; TRBD2 matches 7 bases. Trimming took 6 bases from V and 2 from J; bases not matched to a gene: 7. The CDR3 extends over 14 amino acids. CDR1 is SGDLS and CDR2 is YYNGEE in the germline V gene.

This clonotype was seen ten or more times. This chain connects TRBV24-1 to TRBJ2-2; 7 bases match TRBD2. Trimming removed 2 bases from V and 7 bases from J; junction bases left unmatched: 3. Germline V lookup: CDR1 KGHDR, CDR2 SFDVKD. The CDR3 totals 14 residues. This chain's CDR3 is CATSDSREGGELFF. In nucleotides, the CDR3 is TGTGCCACCAGTGATTCCAGGGAGGGCGGGGAGCTGTTTTTT.

This clonotype was found many times. The rearrangement uses TRBV20-1 and TRBJ2-3, with a tentative D call TRBD2 (6 bases). The CDR3 sequence is 11 residues long. CDR1 DFQATT and CDR2 SNEGSKA come from the germline V gene (reference sequence). The chain's CDR3 is CRAGDTDTQYF. CDR3 DNA sequence: TGCAGAGCGGGCGACACAGATACGCAGTATTTT.

This chain links TRBV5-1 with TRBJ2-5; D perhaps matches TRBD2 (5 bases). Germline CDR1 is SGHRS and CDR2 is YFSETQ. The CDR3 has 13 amino acids. The V end was cut by 2 bases, the J end by 2 bases, with 7 bases between. CDR3: CASSFGNQETQYF. The CDR3 DNA reads as TGCGCCAGCAGCTTCGGGAATCAAGAGACCCAGTACTTC.

This clonotype has a handful of counts. V and J are TRBV20-1 and TRBJ2-1, with 11 nucleotides matching TRBD2. V dropped 1 base and J dropped 7; count of bases not matched to a gene: 6. This CDR3 is built from 15 residues. Germline CDR1 reads DFQATT; CDR2 reads SNEGSKA (reference sequence). CDR3 residues: CSARVVAGGGNEQFF. The CDR3 DNA is TGCAGTGCTAGAGTAGTAGCGGGAGGGGGGAATGAGCAGTTCTTC.

This clonotype was observed many times. The J gene is TRBJ1-2, the V gene TRBV6-5; D is perhaps TRBD1 (6 bases). The CDR3 has 15 residues. The V end lost 2 bases, the J end lost 4 bases, and 14 bases lay between the germline ends. Germline CDR1 is MNHEY and CDR2 is SVGAGI. The chain's CDR3 is CASSYGRGPGYGYTF. The CDR3, as DNA: TGTGCCAGCAGTTACGGCCGGGGGCCGGGCTATGGCTACACCTTC.

The sample holds a few counts of this clonotype. This chain connects TRBV12-3 or TRBV12-4 to TRBJ2-2, with 8 bases aligning to TRBD1. The CDR3 runs 15 residues. Losses at the gene ends were 6 bases for V and 6 bases for J; bases not matched to a gene: 9. The CDR3 loop is CASSRQGFTAGELFF. CDR3 sequence (DNA): TGTGCCAGCAGCCGACAGGGGTTCACCGCCGGGGAGCTGTTTTTT.

The chain links TRBV20-1 to TRBJ2-3; D remains unclear. With 5 bases removed from V and 0 bases from J, the gap between germline ends came to 9 bases. Germline V gene sequence: CDR1 DFQATT, CDR2 SNEGSKA (reference sequence). The CDR3 spans 13 residues. CDR3 DNA sequence: TGCAGTGCTCACCCCACCAGCACAGATACGCAGTATTTT. Protein product: CSAHPTSTDTQYF.

The chain combines TRBV12-3 or TRBV12-4 with TRBJ2-7, with D unresolved. The CDR3 totals 13 residues. Trimming stripped 8 bases from V and 6 bases from J, with 17 bases between. Written as DNA, the CDR3 is TGTGCCAGCCAAAAAGGGCATTTGGGCGAGCAGTACTTC. Protein product: CASQKGHLGEQYF.

This chain uses TRBV6-1 with TRBJ2-7, with TRBD1 matching over 7 bases. Germline trimming cut 3 bases from V and 2 bases from J; bases unmatched to any gene: 7. Germline lookup yields CDR1 MNHNS and CDR2 SASEGT. The CDR3 totals 15 residues. CDR3 sequence: CASSEPGQPTYEQYF. The CDR3 DNA follows: TGTGCCAGCAGTGAGCCGGGACAGCCGACCTACGAGCAGTACTTC.

This clonotype was seen a few times. The chain couples TRBV28 to TRBJ2-5; tentatively, D is TRBD1 (5 bases). The V and J ends lost 3 bases and 5 bases respectively, with 19 bases between them. The CDR3 contains 16 residues. Germline CDR1 is MDHEN and CDR2 is SYDVKM. CDR3 sequence reads: CASSFRRRSGRETQYF. The CDR3 DNA reads TGTGCCAGCAGTTTCCGCCGGCGTTCAGGGCGGGAGACCCAGTACTTC.

About this clonotype: Compared with germline, one end of the junction differs, possibly owing to a read error. This sequence joins TRBV5-1 and TRBJ2-6, with D perhaps TRBD1 (6 bases). CDR3 size: 16 residues. The V gene's germline CDR1 is SGHRS and CDR2 YFSETQ. CDR3 residues: CTSSRAGDSGANVLTF. CDR3 sequence (DNA): TGCACCAGCAGCAGGGCAGGGGACTCTGGGGCCAACGTCCTGACTTTC.